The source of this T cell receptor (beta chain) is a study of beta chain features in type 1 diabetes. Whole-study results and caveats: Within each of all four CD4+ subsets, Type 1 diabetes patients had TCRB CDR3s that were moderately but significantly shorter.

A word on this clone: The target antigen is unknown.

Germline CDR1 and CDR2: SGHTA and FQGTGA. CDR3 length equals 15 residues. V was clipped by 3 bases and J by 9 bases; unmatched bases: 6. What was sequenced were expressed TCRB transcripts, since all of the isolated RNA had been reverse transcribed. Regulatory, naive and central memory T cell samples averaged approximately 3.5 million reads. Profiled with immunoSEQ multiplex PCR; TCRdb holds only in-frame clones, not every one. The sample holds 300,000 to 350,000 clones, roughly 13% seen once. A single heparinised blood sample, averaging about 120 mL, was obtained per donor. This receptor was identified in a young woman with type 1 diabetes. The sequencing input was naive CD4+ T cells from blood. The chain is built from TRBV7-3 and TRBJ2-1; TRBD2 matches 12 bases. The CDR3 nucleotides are TGTGCCAGCAGCTTTGGACTAGCGGGAAGCGGTGAGCAGTTCTTC. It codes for CASSFGLAGSGEQFF.